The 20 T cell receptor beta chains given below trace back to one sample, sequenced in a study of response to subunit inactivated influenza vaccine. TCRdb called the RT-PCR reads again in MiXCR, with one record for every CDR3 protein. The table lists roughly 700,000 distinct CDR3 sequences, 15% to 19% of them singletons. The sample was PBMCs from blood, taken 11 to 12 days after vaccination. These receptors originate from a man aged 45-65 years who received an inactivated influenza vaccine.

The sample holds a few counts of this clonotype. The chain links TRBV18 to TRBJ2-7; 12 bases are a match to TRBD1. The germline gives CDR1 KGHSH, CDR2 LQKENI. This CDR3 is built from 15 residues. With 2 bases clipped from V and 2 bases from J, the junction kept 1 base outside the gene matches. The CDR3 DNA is TGTGCCAGCTCACCAGGGACAGGGGGCCCCTACGAGCAGTACTTC. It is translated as CASSPGTGGPYEQYF.

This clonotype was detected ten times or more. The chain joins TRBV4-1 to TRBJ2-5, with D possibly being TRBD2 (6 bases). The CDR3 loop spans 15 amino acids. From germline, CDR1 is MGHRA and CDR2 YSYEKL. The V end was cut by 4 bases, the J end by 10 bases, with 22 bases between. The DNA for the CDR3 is TGCGCCAGCAGCCTGGGACTTGGGACGGGGGATAACCAGTACTTC. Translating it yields CASSLGLGTGDNQYF.

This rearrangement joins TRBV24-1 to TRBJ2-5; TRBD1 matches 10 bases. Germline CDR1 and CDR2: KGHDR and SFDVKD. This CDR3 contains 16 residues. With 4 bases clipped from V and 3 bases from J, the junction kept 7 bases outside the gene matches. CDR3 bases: TGTGCCACCAGTGACCCGACAGGGGGCACGAAAGAGACCCAGTACTTC. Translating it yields CATSDPTGGTKETQYF.

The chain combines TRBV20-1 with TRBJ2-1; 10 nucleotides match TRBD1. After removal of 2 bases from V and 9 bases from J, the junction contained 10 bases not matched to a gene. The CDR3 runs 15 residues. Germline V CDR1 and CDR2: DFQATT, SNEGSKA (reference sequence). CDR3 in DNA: TGCAGTGCTAGAAAGGGACAGGGGTTAGCCAGTGAGCAGTTCTTC. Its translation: CSARKGQGLASEQFF.

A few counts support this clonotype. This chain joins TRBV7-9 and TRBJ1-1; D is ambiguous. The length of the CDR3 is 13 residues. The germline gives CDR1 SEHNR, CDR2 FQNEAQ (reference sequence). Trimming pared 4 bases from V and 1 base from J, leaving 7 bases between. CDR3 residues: CASSSWGNTEAFF. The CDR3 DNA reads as TGTGCCAGCAGCTCCTGGGGGAACACTGAAGCTTTCTTT.

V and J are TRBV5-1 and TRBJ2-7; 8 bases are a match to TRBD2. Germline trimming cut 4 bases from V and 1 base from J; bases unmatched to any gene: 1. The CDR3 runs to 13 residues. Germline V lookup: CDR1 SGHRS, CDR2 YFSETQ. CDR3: CASSAGGSYEQYF. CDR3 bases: TGCGCCAGCAGCGCGGGGGGTTCCTACGAGCAGTACTTC.

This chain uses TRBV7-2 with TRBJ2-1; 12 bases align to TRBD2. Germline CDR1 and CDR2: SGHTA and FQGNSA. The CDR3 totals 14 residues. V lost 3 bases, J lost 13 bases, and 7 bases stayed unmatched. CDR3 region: CASSFRLAGAYQFF. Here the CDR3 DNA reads TGTGCCAGCAGCTTCCGACTAGCGGGGGCCTACCAGTTCTTC.

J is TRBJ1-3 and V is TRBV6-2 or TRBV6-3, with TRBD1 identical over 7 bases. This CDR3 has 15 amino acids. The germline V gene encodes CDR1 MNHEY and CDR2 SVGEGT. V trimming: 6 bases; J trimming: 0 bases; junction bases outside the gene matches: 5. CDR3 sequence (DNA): TGTGCCAGCAGCGACGACAGGGACTCTGGAAACACCATATATTTT. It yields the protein CASSDDRDSGNTIYF.

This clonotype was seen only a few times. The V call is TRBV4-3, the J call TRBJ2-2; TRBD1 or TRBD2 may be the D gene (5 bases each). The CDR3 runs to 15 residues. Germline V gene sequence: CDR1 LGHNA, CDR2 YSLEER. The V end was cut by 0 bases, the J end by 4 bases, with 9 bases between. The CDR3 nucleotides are TGCGCCAGCAGCCAAGAACTAGGGGTCACCGGGGAGCTGTTTTTT. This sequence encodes CASSQELGVTGELFF.

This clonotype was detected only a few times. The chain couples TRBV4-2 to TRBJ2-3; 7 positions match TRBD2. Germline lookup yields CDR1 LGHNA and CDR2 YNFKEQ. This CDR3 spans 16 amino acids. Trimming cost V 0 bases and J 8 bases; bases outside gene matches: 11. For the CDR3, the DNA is TGTGCCAGCAGCCAAGAGTCTTCTACTAGCGCAGGTACGCAGTATTTT. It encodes CASSQESSTSAGTQYF.

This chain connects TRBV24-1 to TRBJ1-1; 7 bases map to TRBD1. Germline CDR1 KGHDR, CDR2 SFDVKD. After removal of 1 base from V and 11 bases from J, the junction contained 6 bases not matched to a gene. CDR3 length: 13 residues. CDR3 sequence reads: CATSDFQGQRAFF. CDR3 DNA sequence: TGTGCCACCAGTGATTTCCAGGGACAGCGGGCTTTCTTT.

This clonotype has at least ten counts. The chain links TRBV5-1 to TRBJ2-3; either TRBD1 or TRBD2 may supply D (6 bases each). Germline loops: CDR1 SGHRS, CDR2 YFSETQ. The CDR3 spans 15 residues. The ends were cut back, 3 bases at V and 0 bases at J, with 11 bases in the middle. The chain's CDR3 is CASSWGARSTDTQYF. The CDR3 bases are TGCGCCAGCAGCTGGGGGGCAAGGAGCACAGATACGCAGTATTTT.

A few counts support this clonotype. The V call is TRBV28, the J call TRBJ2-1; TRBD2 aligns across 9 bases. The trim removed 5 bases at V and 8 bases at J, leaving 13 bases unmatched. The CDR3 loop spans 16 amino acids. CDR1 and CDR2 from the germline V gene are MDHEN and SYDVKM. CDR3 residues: CASSPLGVAGADEQFF. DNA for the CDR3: TGTGCCAGCAGTCCCCTGGGGGTAGCGGGAGCGGATGAGCAGTTCTTC.

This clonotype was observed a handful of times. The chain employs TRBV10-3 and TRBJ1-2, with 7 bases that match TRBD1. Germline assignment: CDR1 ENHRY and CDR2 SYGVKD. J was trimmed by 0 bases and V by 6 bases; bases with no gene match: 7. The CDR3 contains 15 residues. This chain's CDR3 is CAIRRGTEANYGYTF. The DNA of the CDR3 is TGTGCCATCAGGCGGGGGACAGAAGCTAACTATGGCTACACCTTC.

The CDR3 sequence: CASSVGQIPTYEQYF. The CDR3 nucleotides are TGTGCCAGCAGCGTAGGACAGATCCCTACCTACGAGCAGTACTTC. This chain connects TRBV9 to TRBJ2-7, with TRBD1 as a possible D gene (5 bases). Germline CDR1 SGDLS, CDR2 YYNGEE. The length of the CDR3 is 15 residues. V lost 0 bases and J 2 bases, leaving 12 bases between the germline ends.

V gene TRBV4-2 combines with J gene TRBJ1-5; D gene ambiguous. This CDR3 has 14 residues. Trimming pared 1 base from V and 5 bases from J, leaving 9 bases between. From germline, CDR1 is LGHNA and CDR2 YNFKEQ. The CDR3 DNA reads TGTGCCAGCAGCCAAGTAGGACGGTATCAGCCCCAGCATTTT. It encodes CASSQVGRYQPQHF.

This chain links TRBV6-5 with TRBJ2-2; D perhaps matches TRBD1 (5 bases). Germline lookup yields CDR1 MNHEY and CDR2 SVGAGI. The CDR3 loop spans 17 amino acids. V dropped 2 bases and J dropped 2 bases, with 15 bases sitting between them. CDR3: CASSYHVGRVNTGELFF. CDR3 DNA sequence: TGTGCCAGCAGTTACCACGTGGGGCGCGTCAACACCGGGGAGCTGTTTTTT.

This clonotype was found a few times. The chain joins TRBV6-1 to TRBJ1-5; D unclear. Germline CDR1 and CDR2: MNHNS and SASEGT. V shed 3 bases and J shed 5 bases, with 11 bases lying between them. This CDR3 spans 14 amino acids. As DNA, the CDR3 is TGTGCCAGCAGTGACTGGGCTACCTATCAGCCCCAGCATTTT. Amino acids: CASSDWATYQPQHF.

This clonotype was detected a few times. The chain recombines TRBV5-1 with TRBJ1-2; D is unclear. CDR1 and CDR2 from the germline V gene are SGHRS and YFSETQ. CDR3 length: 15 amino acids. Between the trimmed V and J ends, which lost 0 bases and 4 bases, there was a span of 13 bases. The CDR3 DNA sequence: TGCGCCAGCAGCTTGGAAACTGCGGGGAGCTATGGCTACACCTTC. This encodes CASSLETAGSYGYTF.

As DNA, the CDR3 is TGTGCCAGCAGAAAACTAGCGGGAGGCGACGAGCAGTACTTC. It codes for CASRKLAGGDEQYF. This rearrangement joins TRBV7-8 to TRBJ2-7, with 12 bases fitting TRBD2. Germline V gives CDR1 SGHVS, CDR2 FQNEAQ. J lost 5 bases, V lost 6 bases, and 5 bases had no gene match. This CDR3 spans 14 amino acids.